Listed below are T cell receptor beta chains from one sample, sequenced in a study of CD8+ T cells in alopecia areata. Some clones are missing from TCRdb's copy, which holds only in-frame ones; the method was immunoSEQ multiplex PCR. The sample carries more than 200,000 clones, 67% recorded once. The sample consisted of CD4+ T cells sorted from blood, taken at week 0. The origin of the receptors is a human donor with alopecia areata. Each CDR3 is given with its conserved first and last residue. Each record gives: J gene, V gene, CDR3 protein.

J: TRBJ2-5
V: TRBV15
CDR3: CATSSYGQIQETQYF

J: TRBJ1-1
V: TRBV28
CDR3: CASSPLGRLNTEAFF

J: TRBJ2-3
V: TRBV5-4
CDR3: CASSLDGASTDTQYF

J: TRBJ2-1
V: TRBV5-1
CDR3: CASGISAHNEQFF

J: TRBJ2-7
V: TRBV2
CDR3: CASSLPPGRETYEQYF

J: TRBJ1-1
V: TRBV9
CDR3: CASSVTGGKLNTEAFF

J: TRBJ2-5
V: TRBV5-1
CDR3: CASARSGATGEETQYF

J: TRBJ1-1
V: TRBV27
CDR3: CASSQSGQGISEAFF

J: TRBJ2-5
V: TRBV5-1
CDR3: CASSLAGFQETQYF

J: TRBJ2-2
V: TRBV2
CDR3: CASSEDKAWELFF

J: TRBJ2-3
V: TRBV30
CDR3: CAWSGKRGGTDTQYF

J: TRBJ1-1
V: TRBV6-6
CDR3: CASRSDTWAEAFF

J: TRBJ2-5
V: TRBV30
CDR3: CAWSPAETQYF

J: TRBJ2-5
V: TRBV15
CDR3: CATSRVRGQETQYF

J: TRBJ2-5
V: TRBV5-1
CDR3: CASSLAGGQQETQYF

J: TRBJ2-1
V: TRBV2
CDR3: CASSNNDEQFF

J: TRBJ2-5
V: TRBV5-1
CDR3: CASMGQGYQETQYF

J: TRBJ1-2
V: TRBV6-5
CDR3: CASSSIRGQGGYGYTF

J: TRBJ1-1
V: TRBV7-3
CDR3: CASSLGGQGNTEAFF